The following is a T cell receptor (beta chain) sequence with its context. Its antigen is not identified. Per individual sample, eight separate reactions were used to make cDNA. With the 5' RACE reads reprocessed, TCRdb shows one record per CDR3 protein and no DNA. This repertoire includes under 150,000 distinct CDR3 sequences. This entry comes from a study of monozygotic twins with inflammatory bowel disease. Overall study findings and caveats: Subtypes among T cells remained indistinguishable. The data did not back a single strong IBD-associated clonotype or signal.

The sequencing sample was made of blood. This clonotype was sampled from a human donor with ulcerative colitis or Crohn's disease, or a healthy co-twin of an affected twin (not recorded which).

CDR3 amino acids: CSARGGAGNQPQHF. The V gene is TRBV20-1, the J gene TRBJ1-5. The CDR3 sequence is 14 residues long. Germline-derived CDR1 and CDR2 are DFQATT and SNEGSKA (reference sequence).